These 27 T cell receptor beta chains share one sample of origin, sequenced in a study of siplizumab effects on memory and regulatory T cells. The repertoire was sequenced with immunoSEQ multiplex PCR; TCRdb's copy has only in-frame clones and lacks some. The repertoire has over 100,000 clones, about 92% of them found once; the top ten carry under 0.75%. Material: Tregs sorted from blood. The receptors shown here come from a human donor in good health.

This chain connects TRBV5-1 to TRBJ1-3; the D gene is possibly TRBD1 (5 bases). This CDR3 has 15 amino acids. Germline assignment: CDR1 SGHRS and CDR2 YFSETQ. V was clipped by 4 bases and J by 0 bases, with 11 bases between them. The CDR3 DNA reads TGCGCCAGCAGCATTACAGGCAGCTCTGGAAACACCATATATTTT. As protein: CASSITGSSGNTIYF.

CDR3 nucleotide sequence: TGTGCCAGCAGTTCAAATAAAACAGATACGCAGTATTTT. Protein sequence: CASSSNKTDTQYF. The rearrangement joins TRBV28 to TRBJ2-3, with unresolved D. In germline, CDR1 is MDHEN, CDR2 SYDVKM. The CDR3 contains 13 residues. V was cut by 4 bases and J by 3 bases, with 8 bases left in between.

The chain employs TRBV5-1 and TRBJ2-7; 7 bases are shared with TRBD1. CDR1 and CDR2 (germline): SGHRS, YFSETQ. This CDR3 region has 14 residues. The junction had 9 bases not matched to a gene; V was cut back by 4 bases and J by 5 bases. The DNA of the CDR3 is TGCGCCAGCAGCCAACAGACAGGGCAGAACGAGCAGTACTTC. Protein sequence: CASSQQTGQNEQYF.

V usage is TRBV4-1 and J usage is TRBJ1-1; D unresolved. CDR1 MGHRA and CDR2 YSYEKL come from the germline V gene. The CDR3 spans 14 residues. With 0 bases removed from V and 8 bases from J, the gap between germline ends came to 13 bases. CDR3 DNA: TGCGCCAGCAGCCAAGATCATTCGGCAAACGAAGCTTTCTTT. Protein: CASSQDHSANEAFF.

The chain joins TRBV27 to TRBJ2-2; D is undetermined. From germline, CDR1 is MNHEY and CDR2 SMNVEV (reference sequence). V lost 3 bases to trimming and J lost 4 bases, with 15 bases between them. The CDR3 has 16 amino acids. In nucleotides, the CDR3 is TGTGCCAGCAGTTTGTCGGCCCACCGAGGCACCGGGGAGCTGTTTTTT. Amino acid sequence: CASSLSAHRGTGELFF.

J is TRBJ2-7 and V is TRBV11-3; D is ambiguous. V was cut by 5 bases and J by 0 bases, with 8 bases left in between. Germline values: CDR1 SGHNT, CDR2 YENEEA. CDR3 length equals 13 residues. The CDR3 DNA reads TGTGCCAGCAGCCAACAGAGCTCCTACGAGCAGTACTTC. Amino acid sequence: CASSQQSSYEQYF. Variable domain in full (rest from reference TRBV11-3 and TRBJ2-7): EAGVVQSPRYKIIEKKQPVAFWCNPISGHNTLYWYLQNLGQGPELLIRYENEEAVDDSQLPKDRFSAERLKGVDSTLKIQPAELGDSAVYLCASSQQSSYEQYFGPGTRLTVT.

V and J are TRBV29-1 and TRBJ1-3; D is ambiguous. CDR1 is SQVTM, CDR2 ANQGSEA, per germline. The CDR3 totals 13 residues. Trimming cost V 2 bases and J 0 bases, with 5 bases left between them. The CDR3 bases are TGCAGCGTTGAAAGTCTCTCTGGAAACACCATATATTTT. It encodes CSVESLSGNTIYF.

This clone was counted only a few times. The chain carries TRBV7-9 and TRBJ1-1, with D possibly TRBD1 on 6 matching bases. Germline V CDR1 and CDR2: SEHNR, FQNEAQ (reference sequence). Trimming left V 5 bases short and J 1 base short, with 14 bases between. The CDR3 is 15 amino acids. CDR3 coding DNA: TGTGCCAGCAGCCGGATATTGACAGGGAACACTGAAGCTTTCTTT. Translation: CASSRILTGNTEAFF.

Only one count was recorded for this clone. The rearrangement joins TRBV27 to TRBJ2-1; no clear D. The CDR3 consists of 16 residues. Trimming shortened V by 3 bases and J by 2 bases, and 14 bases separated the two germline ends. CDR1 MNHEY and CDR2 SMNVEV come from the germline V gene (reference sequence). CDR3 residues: CASSLWRGVPYNEQFF. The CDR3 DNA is TGTGCCAGCAGTTTGTGGCGAGGAGTCCCCTACAATGAGCAGTTCTTC.

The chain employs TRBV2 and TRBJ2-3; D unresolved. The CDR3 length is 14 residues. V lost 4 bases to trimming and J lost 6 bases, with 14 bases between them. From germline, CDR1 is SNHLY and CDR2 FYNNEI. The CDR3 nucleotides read TGTGCCAGCAGTGGACTGCTTTTTGGGGATACGCAGTATTTT. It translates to CASSGLLFGDTQYF.

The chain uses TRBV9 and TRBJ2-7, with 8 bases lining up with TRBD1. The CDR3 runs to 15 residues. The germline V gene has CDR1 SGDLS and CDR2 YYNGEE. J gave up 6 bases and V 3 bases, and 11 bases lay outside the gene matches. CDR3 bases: TGTGCCAGCAGCGCTCCTTACGGACAGGGTAGCGAGCAGTACTTC. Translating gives CASSAPYGQGSEQYF.

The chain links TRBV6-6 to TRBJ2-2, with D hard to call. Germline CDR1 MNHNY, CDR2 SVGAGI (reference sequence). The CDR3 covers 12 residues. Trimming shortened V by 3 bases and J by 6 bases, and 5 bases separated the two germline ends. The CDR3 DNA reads TGTGCCAGCAGTTATGTCTCCGGGGAGCTGTTTTTT. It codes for CASSYVSGELFF.

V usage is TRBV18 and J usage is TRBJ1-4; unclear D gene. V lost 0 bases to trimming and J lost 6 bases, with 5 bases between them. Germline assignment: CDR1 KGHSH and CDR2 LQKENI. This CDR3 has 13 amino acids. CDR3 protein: CASSPPADEKLFF. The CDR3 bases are TGTGCCAGCTCACCACCGGCTGATGAAAAACTGTTTTTT.

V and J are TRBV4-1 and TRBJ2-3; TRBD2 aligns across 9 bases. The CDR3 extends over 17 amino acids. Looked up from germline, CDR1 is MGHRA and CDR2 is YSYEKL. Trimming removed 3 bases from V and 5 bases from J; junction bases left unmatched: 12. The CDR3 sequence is CASSHLGVAGALDTQYF. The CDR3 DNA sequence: TGCGCCAGCAGCCACCTGGGGGTAGCGGGGGCTCTAGATACGCAGTATTTT.

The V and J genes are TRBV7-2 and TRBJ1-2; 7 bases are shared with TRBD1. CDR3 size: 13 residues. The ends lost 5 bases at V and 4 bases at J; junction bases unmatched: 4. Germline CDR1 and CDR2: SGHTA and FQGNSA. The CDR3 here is CASSPGQSYGYTF. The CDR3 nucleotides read TGTGCCAGCAGCCCGGGACAGTCCTATGGCTACACCTTC.

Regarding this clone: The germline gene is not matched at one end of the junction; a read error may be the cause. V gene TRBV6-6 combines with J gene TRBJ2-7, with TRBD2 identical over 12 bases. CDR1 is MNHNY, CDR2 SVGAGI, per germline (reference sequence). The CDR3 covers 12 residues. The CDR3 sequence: CASRGASGRVGF. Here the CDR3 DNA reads TGTGCCAGCCGAGGGGCTAGCGGGAGGGTGGGCTTC.

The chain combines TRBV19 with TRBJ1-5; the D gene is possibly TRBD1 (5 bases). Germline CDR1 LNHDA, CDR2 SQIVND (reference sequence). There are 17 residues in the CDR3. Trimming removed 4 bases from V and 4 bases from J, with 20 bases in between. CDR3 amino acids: CASSKTPRQRTNQPQHF. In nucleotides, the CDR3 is TGTGCCAGTAGTAAAACCCCAAGACAGAGAACGAATCAGCCCCAGCATTTT.

The DNA of the CDR3 is TGTGCCAGCAGCCCAAGGGACACCCTATTCCATGGCTACACCTTC. As protein: CASSPRDTLFHGYTF. The genes are TRBV5-6 and TRBJ1-2; D is possibly TRBD1 (6 bases). V lost 4 bases to trimming and J lost 6 bases, with 19 bases between them. CDR3 length: 15 residues. Germline V gene lookup returns CDR1 SGHDT and CDR2 YYEEEE.

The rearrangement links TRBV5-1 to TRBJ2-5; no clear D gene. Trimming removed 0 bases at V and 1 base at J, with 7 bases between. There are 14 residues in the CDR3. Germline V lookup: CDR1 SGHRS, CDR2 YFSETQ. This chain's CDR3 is CASSLDGPQETQYF. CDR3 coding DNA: TGCGCCAGCAGCTTGGATGGACCCCAAGAGACCCAGTACTTC.

This CDR3 reads CASSKQGAWGYTF. The CDR3, as DNA: TGTGCCAGCAGCAAACAGGGGGCATGGGGCTACACCTTC. The chain combines TRBV27 with TRBJ1-2; TRBD1 matches 9 bases. Germline trimming cut 6 bases from V and 8 bases from J; bases unmatched to any gene: 7. Germline loops: CDR1 MNHEY, CDR2 SMNVEV (reference sequence). CDR3 length: 13 residues.

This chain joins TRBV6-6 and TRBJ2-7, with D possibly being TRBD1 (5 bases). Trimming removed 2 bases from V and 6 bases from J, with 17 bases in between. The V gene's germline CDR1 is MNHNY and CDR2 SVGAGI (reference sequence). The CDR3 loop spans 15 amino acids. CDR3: CASSYPKQVPGEQYF. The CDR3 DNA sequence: TGTGCCAGCAGTTACCCAAAACAGGTCCCTGGCGAGCAGTACTTC.

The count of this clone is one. The CDR3 protein is CASTFGSGTEAFF. The CDR3 DNA reads as TGTGCCAGCACCTTTGGGTCCGGGACTGAAGCTTTCTTT. V gene TRBV11-2 combines with J gene TRBJ1-1; D gene ambiguous. Germline V lookup: CDR1 SGHAT, CDR2 FQNNGV. This CDR3 contains 13 residues. Between the trimmed V and J ends, which lost 7 bases and 5 bases, there was a span of 14 bases.

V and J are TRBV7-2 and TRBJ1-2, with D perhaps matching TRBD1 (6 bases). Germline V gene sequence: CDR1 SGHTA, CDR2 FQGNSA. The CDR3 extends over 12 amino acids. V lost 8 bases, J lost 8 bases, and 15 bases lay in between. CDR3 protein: CASRKGGGGYTF. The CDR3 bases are TGTGCCAGCCGCAAAGGTGGGGGCGGCTACACCTTC.

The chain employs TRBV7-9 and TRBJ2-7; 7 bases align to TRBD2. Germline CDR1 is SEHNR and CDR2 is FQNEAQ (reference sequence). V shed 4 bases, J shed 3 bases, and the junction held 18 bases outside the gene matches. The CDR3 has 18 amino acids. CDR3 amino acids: CASSSGRGSGLGYYEQYF. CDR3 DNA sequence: TGTGCCAGCAGCTCGGGGCGCGGGAGTGGCCTGGGGTACTACGAGCAGTACTTC.

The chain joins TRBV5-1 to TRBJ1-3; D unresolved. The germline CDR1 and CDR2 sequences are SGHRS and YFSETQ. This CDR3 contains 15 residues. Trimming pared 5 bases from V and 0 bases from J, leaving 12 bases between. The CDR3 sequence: CASRFSFDSGNTIYF. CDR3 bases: TGCGCCAGCAGGTTCTCTTTCGACTCTGGAAACACCATATATTTT.

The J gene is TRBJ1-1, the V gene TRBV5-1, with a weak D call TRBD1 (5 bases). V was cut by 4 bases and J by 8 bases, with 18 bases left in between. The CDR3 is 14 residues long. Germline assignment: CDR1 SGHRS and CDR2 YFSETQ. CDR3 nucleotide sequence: TGCGCCAGCAGCCGCGGCGGGACGGAGAACGAAGCTTTCTTT. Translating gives CASSRGGTENEAFF.

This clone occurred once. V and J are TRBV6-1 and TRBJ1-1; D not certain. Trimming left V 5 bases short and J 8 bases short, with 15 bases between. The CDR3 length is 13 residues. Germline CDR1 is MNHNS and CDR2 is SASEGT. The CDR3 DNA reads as TGTGCCAGCAGTCCCCCGGGGTTCATGGAAGCTTTCTTT. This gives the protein CASSPPGFMEAFF.